These T cell receptor beta chains were read from a single sample in a study of blood T cell repertoires in COVID-19. Sequencing was performed with immunoSEQ multiplex PCR; in TCRdb, only in-frame clones are kept and a portion is missing. The data contain about 59,000 clones, approximately 79% of them singletons. Sequencing was done on a sample of peripheral blood. These receptors originate from a human donor in a cohort sampled during active COVID-19. The CDR3 runs from the conserved cysteine through the conserved F or W. D genes are given only for firm matches. For some rows the clone size is stated as once, few or many, or as a class when expanded; others skip it.

>.|.|TRBV10-2|TRBJ2-3
TGCGCCAGCAGTGCCGACTGGGAGGTCTCGATTCTAGATACGCAGTATTTT
CASSADWEVSILDTQYF
>.|once|TRBV7-9|TRBJ2-5
TGTGCCAGCAGCTTCGCGCACCAAGAGACCCAGTACTTC
CASSFAHQETQYF
>TRBD1|few|TRBV5-5|TRBJ2-6
TGTGCCAGCAGCCCAGGGACAGGGGGCGCTGGGGCCAACGTCCTGACTTTC
CASSPGTGGAGANVLTF
>TRBD2|.|TRBV6-5|TRBJ2-1
TGTGCCAGCAGCACCGGGACTAGCGGAGTCAATGAGCAGTTCTTC
CASSTGTSGVNEQFF
>.|.|TRBV28|TRBJ1-6
TGTGCCAGCAGTTTCCGGGGGGCACTGGGTTCACCCCTCCACTTT
CASSFRGALGSPLHF
>.|.|TRBV5-5|TRBJ2-7
TGTGCCAGCAGCTTGTGGCTGGGATCCGGGAGCGAGCAGTACTTC
CASSLWLGSGSEQYF
>.|.|TRBV12-3/TRBV12-4|TRBJ2-3
TGTGCCAGCAGTCTGCGACGGGCAGATACGCAGTATTTT
CASSLRRADTQYF
>.|.|TRBV4-2|TRBJ2-7
TGTGCCAGCAGCCAATCGACCCGGGAGAACTACGAGCAGTACTTC
CASSQSTRENYEQYF
>.|.|TRBV21-1|TRBJ2-3
TGTGCCAGCAGCCTTACAGGGGACCCAGATACGCAGTATTTT
CASSLTGDPDTQYF
>TRBD1|few|TRBV30|TRBJ1-5
TGTGCCTGGAGTAGGGGGCTGGGCAATCAGCCCCAGCATTTT
CAWSRGLGNQPQHF